The count of the clone carrying this T cell receptor beta chain is one. Its antigen is unknown. The V and J ends lost 5 bases and 0 bases respectively, with 12 bases between them. CDR1 and CDR2 from the germline V gene are SGHNT and YENEEA. The CDR3 has 15 amino acids. Method: immunoSEQ multiplex PCR; TCRdb's copy keeps in-frame clones and lacks some. In the table there are about 2.5 million clones, roughly 90% of which are singletons. This specimen comes from a study of shared clonotypes between healthy human individuals. Study at large: The cohort had a couple of women and a few men, ages 18 to 49.

Study findings and constraints: For naive CD4 cells, around 5% of clonotypes were shared across a handful of donors.

V usage is TRBV11-3 and J usage is TRBJ2-3; a weak D match, TRBD2 (7 bases). Material: naive CD4+ T cells from PBMCs. Subset specified: CD45RA+ positively selected. The TCR originated in a man aged 18-30 years in good health. Some clones in this sample may be carry-over from other donors' samples. The CDR3 loop reads CASSQGTKSTDTQYF. CDR3 nucleotide sequence: TGTGCCAGCAGCCAGGGGACTAAAAGCACAGATACGCAGTATTTT.